A single sample gave rise to the 8 T cell receptor beta chains below, sequenced in a study of blood T cell repertoires in COVID-19. Some clones are missing from TCRdb's copy, which holds only in-frame ones; the method was immunoSEQ multiplex PCR. The sample holds 300,000 to 500,000 clones, roughly 90% seen once. Sequenced sample: PBMCs or T cells enriched from blood (not recorded which). Receptor source: a woman aged 25 to 45 with acute COVID-19.

This chain uses TRBV6-5 with TRBJ1-1; 9 nucleotides agree with TRBD1. Germline trimming cut 6 bases from V and 1 base from J; bases unmatched to any gene: 3. The CDR3 consists of 14 residues. The germline V gene encodes CDR1 MNHEY and CDR2 SVGAGI. CDR3 sequence: CASSLDRGNTEAFF. The CDR3 nucleotides are TGTGCCAGCAGCCTGGACAGGGGGAACACTGAAGCTTTCTTT.

The chain links TRBV10-3 to TRBJ1-1; 12 nucleotides line up with TRBD1. Germline CDR1 is ENHRY and CDR2 is SYGVKD. Unmatched junction bases numbered 5, after V lost 5 bases and J lost 1 base. The CDR3 runs 16 residues. The CDR3 spells CAISPGTGGRNTEAFF. CDR3 nucleotide sequence: TGTGCCATCAGTCCCGGGACAGGGGGCCGGAACACTGAAGCTTTCTTT.

The chain carries TRBV5-6 and TRBJ2-5; D not certain. CDR1 SGHDT and CDR2 YYEEEE come from the germline V gene. The CDR3 is 14 amino acids. Between the trimmed V and J ends, which lost 3 bases and 0 bases, there was a span of 9 bases. CDR3: CASSWAPNQETQYF. CDR3 nucleotides: TGTGCCAGCAGCTGGGCCCCGAACCAAGAGACCCAGTACTTC.

CDR3 sequence reads: CASSPRGGRVRNTQYF. The CDR3 DNA follows: TGTGCCAGCAGCCCCCGGGGGGGCAGGGTCAGAAATACGCAGTATTTT. The chain has TRBV27 and TRBJ2-3, with TRBD2 identical over 8 bases. Trimming removed 6 bases from V and 7 bases from J; junction bases left unmatched: 15. The CDR3 totals 16 residues. The germline gives CDR1 MNHEY, CDR2 SMNVEV (reference sequence).

The genes are TRBV2 and TRBJ2-2; tentative D call: TRBD1 (6 bases). V lost 7 bases to trimming and J lost 1 base, with 10 bases between them. This CDR3 contains 14 residues. The germline V gene has CDR1 SNHLY and CDR2 FYNNEI. The CDR3 protein is CASMLDRNTGELFF. DNA for the CDR3: TGTGCCAGCATGCTGGACAGGAACACCGGGGAGCTGTTTTTT.

V is TRBV27 and J is TRBJ1-2; TRBD1 is a possible D gene (6 bases). The CDR3 runs 13 residues. CDR1 and CDR2 (germline): MNHEY, SMNVEV (reference sequence). Trimming shortened V by 5 bases and J by 4 bases, and 11 bases separated the two germline ends. CDR3 sequence reads: CASSVTGFYGYTF. CDR3 DNA: TGTGCCAGCAGTGTCACAGGGTTCTATGGCTACACCTTC.

The chain has TRBV29-1 and TRBJ2-5; TRBD2 matches at 15 bases. The CDR3 has 16 residues. The junction had 4 bases not matched to a gene; V was cut back by 4 bases and J by 1 base. The germline CDR1 and CDR2 sequences are SQVTM and ANQGSEA. The CDR3 bases are TGCAGCGTTGGGACTAGCGGGGGGGAAATCCAAGAGACCCAGTACTTC. Encoded protein: CSVGTSGGEIQETQYF.

The chain has TRBV30 and TRBJ1-1; D not resolved. V lost 2 bases and J 1 base, leaving 14 bases between the germline ends. CDR1 and CDR2 from the germline V gene are GTSNPN and SVGIG (reference sequence). CDR3 length equals 15 residues. The chain's CDR3 is CAWSTMLIGNTEAFF. In DNA, the CDR3 is TGTGCCTGGAGTACCATGTTGATCGGGAACACTGAAGCTTTCTTT.